The entry below gives a single T cell receptor beta chain sequence along with its context. The method was immunoSEQ multiplex PCR; TCRdb's version includes in-frame clones alone and lacks a portion of them. The top ten clones hold roughly 1.3% of a sample with some 94,000 clones, about 85% of them seen once. The sample belongs to a study of control samples from healthy donors and cancer patients. The sequence came from a woman aged 45-65 years in good health. The sequenced sample was blood.

Written as DNA, the CDR3 is TGTGCCACCCAGGGGTGGGACGAGCAGTACTTC. Protein sequence: CATQGWDEQYF. The chain carries TRBV28 and TRBJ2-7; possible D gene TRBD1, 6 bases. The germline CDR1 and CDR2 sequences are MDHEN and SYDVKM. The V end lost 10 bases, the J end lost 5 bases, and 12 bases lay between the germline ends. CDR3 length: 11 amino acids. The variable domain in full, with the rest retrieved from reference TRBV28 and TRBJ2-7, is DVKVTQSSRYLVKRTGEKVFLECVQDMDHENMFWYRQDPGLGLRLIYFSYDVKMKEKGDIPEGYSVSREKKERFSLILESASTNQTSMYLCATQGWDEQYFGPGTRLTVT.